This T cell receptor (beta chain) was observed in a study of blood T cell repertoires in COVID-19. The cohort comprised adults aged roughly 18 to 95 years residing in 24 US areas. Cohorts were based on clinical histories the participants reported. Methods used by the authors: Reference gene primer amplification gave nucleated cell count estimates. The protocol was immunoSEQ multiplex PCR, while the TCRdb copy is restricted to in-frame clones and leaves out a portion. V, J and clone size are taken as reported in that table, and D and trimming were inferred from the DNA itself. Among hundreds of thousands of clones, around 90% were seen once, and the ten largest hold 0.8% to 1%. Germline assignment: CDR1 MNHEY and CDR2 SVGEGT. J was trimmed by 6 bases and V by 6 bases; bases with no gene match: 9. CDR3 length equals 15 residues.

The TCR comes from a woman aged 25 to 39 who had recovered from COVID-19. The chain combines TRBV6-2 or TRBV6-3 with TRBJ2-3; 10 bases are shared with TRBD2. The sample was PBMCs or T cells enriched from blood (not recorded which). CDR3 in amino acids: CASSLSGGALDTQYF. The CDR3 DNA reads TGTGCCAGCAGCTTGAGCGGGGGGGCTTTGGATACGCAGTATTTT.